The rows below give T cell receptor beta chains drawn from one sample of a study of breast tumors, draining lymph nodes, adjacent tissues. TCRdb called the multiplex PCR reads again in MiXCR, with one record for every CDR3 protein. The sample consists of roughly 130,000 distinct CDR3 sequences, 15% to 20% of them appearing once. Sequenced sample: axillary lymph node tissue. The receptor source for this set is a female donor with breast cancer. Some clones in this sample may be carry-over from other donors' samples. CDR3s include the opening cysteine and the closing phenylalanine or tryptophan. A D gene is named only where the DNA matches it firmly. For some rows the clone size is stated as once, few or many, or as a class when expanded; others skip it.

v_call	j_call	d_call	clone_size	cdr3_length	cdr3_aa	cdr3_nt
TRBV6-2/TRBV6-3	TRBJ2-7	TRBD1	many	14	CASSPGTGDHEQYF	TGTGCCAGCAGCCCCGGGACAGGGGATCACGAGCAGTACTTC
TRBV6-5	TRBJ1-2	.	many	13	CASKDQRNYGYTF	TGTGCCAGCAAGGATCAAAGAAACTATGGCTACACCTTC
TRBV12-3/TRBV12-4	TRBJ2-1	.	many	15	CASSADSNPYNEQFF	TGTGCCAGCAGTGCGGACAGCAACCCCTACAATGAGCAGTTCTTC
TRBV19	TRBJ2-7	TRBD2	many	13	CASHDREGDEQYF	TGTGCCAGCCATGATCGGGAGGGCGACGAGCAGTACTTC
TRBV6-1	TRBJ1-1	.	.	13	CASSESGYTEAFF	TGTGCCAGCAGTGAATCCGGTTACACTGAAGCTTTCTTT
TRBV10-2	TRBJ2-6	TRBD2	few	18	CASSEGIAGYSGANVLTF	TGCGCCAGCAGTGAGGGAATAGCGGGGTATTCTGGGGCCAACGTCCTGACTTTC
TRBV24-1	TRBJ2-1	TRBD2	many	14	CATSEGLAGIEQFF	TGTGCCACCAGTGAGGGACTAGCGGGAATTGAGCAGTTCTTC
TRBV19	TRBJ1-5	TRBD1	few	15	CASQTGTGINQPQHF	TGTGCCAGTCAAACCGGGACAGGGATCAATCAGCCCCAGCATTTT
TRBV7-2	TRBJ2-7	TRBD2	many	14	CASSLGLAGDEQYF	TGTGCCAGCAGCTTGGGACTAGCGGGAGACGAGCAGTACTTC
TRBV11-2	TRBJ2-1	TRBD2	many	17	CASSLGIAGSWTNEQFF	TGTGCCAGCAGCTTAGGCATAGCGGGTTCCTGGACCAATGAGCAGTTCTTC
TRBV18	TRBJ2-1	TRBD2	few	15	CASSPTSGTYNEQFF	TGTGCCAGCTCCCCCACTAGCGGGACCTACAATGAGCAGTTCTTC
TRBV6-6	TRBJ1-5	TRBD1	many	16	CASSNTGQRSNQPQHF	TGTGCCAGCAGTAATACGGGACAGAGGAGCAATCAGCCCCAGCATTTT
TRBV2	TRBJ2-3	.	many	14	CASRSRGGTDTQYF	TGTGCCAGCAGGAGTAGGGGCGGCACAGATACGCAGTATTTT
TRBV12-3/TRBV12-4	TRBJ2-1	TRBD2	many	17	CASSLSGGAGHYNEQFF	TGTGCCAGCAGTTTAAGCGGGGGGGCGGGTCACTACAATGAGCAGTTCTTC
TRBV20-1	TRBJ2-7	.	many	15	CSARPGGGPSYEQYF	TGCAGTGCAAGGCCTGGAGGGGGTCCCTCCTACGAGCAGTACTTC
TRBV28	TRBJ2-7	.	many	12	CASSLVPYEQYF	TGTGCCAGCAGTTTGGTCCCCTACGAGCAGTACTTC
TRBV11-1	TRBJ2-2	.	many	12	CASSLETGELFF	TGTGCCAGCAGCTTGGAGACCGGGGAGCTGTTTTTT
TRBV6-6	TRBJ2-1	.	many	16	CASWEGPWSSYNEQFF	TGTGCCAGCTGGGAAGGGCCCTGGAGCTCCTACAATGAGCAGTTCTTC
TRBV9	TRBJ2-3	.	many	15	CASSVGRGSTDTQYF	TGTGCCAGCAGCGTAGGGCGGGGAAGCACAGATACGCAGTATTTT
TRBV19	TRBJ2-6	.	.	15	CASSKLETGANVLTF	TGTGCCAGTAGTAAACTAGAAACTGGGGCCAACGTCCTGACTTTC
TRBV5-1	TRBJ2-1	TRBD2	many	16	CASSTGLAGGYNEQFF	TGCGCCAGCAGCACAGGACTAGCGGGAGGTTACAATGAGCAGTTCTTC
TRBV9	TRBJ2-1	TRBD1	many	15	CASSVEDRGTNEQFF	TGTGCCAGCAGCGTAGAGGACAGGGGAACCAATGAGCAGTTCTTC
TRBV20-1	TRBJ1-3	.	many	13	CSATQGSGNTIYF	TGCAGTGCTACACAAGGCTCTGGAAACACCATATATTTT